This is a list of T cell receptor beta chains from one sample in a study of T cell changes during pregnancy in multiple sclerosis. Some clones are missing from TCRdb's copy, which holds only in-frame ones; the method was immunoSEQ multiplex PCR. The sample holds approximately 31,000 clones, 90% seen once. The sample consisted of CD8+ T cells from peripheral blood mononuclear cells, taken in the second trimester of pregnancy. The receptors originated from a female donor with multiple sclerosis, enrolled in a pregnancy study. CDR3s include the opening cysteine and the closing phenylalanine or tryptophan. The D gene is left open where the match is weak. Expanded clones get a size class; other rows say once, few or many, or leave the size out.

j_call | clone_size | v_call | d_call | cdr3_aa | cdr3_nt
TRBJ2-1 | NA | TRBV10-1 | TRBD1 | CASIIQGNYNEQFF | TGCGCCAGCATTATACAGGGGAACTACAATGAGCAGTTCTTC
TRBJ2-7 | NA | TRBV7-2 | TRBD1 | CASSYDRGPIEQYF | TGTGCCAGCAGCTATGACAGGGGGCCTATCGAGCAGTACTTC
TRBJ2-7 | NA | TRBV9 | NA | CASSPRQSSYEQYF | TGTGCCAGCAGCCCCCGACAGAGCTCCTACGAGCAGTACTTC
TRBJ1-4 | NA | TRBV7-6 | NA | CASSSGGFGEKLFF | TGTGCCAGCAGCTCAGGCGGGTTTGGCGAAAAACTGTTTTTT
TRBJ2-3 | NA | TRBV7-9 | NA | CASSSKRAAPSTDTQYF | TGTGCCAGCAGCTCCAAGCGTGCGGCCCCTAGCACAGATACGCAGTATTTT
TRBJ2-7 | NA | TRBV7-6 | TRBD1 | CASSQLDRVPYEQYF | TGTGCCAGCAGCCAACTAGACAGGGTCCCCTACGAGCAGTACTTC
TRBJ1-1 | few | TRBV19 | NA | CASSRGRRDTEAFF | TGTGCCAGTAGTAGGGGGAGGAGGGACACTGAAGCTTTCTTT
TRBJ2-3 | few | TRBV27 | NA | CASSLRAGRVDTQYF | TGTGCCAGCAGTCTACGCGCGGGGCGCGTAGATACGCAGTATTTT
TRBJ1-4 | NA | TRBV27 | NA | CASTPTQGLFEKLFF | TGTGCCAGTACCCCTACCCAGGGCTTGTTTGAAAAACTGTTTTTT
TRBJ2-7 | NA | TRBV27 | TRBD1 | CASSFLRTGAYEQYF | TGTGCCAGCAGTTTCCTCAGGACAGGCGCCTACGAGCAGTACTTC
TRBJ2-1 | NA | TRBV7-2 | NA | CASMLARSYNEQFF | TGTGCCAGCATGCTAGCGCGTTCCTACAATGAGCAGTTCTTC
TRBJ2-1 | NA | TRBV9 | TRBD2 | CASSPLTSGGPYNEQFF | TGTGCCAGCAGCCCCCTGACTAGCGGGGGACCTTACAATGAGCAGTTCTTC
TRBJ1-2 | NA | TRBV2 | NA | CASNPKSTGTSYGYTF | TGTGCCAGCAACCCGAAGAGCACCGGGACATCCTATGGCTACACCTTC
TRBJ2-1 | NA | TRBV27 | TRBD2 | CASSLRAGRVDEQFF | TGTGCCAGCAGTTTACGGGCAGGGAGGGTCGATGAGCAGTTCTTC
TRBJ1-1 | NA | TRBV18 | NA | CASSPGNRDMNTEAFF | TGTGCCAGCTCACCAGGTAACAGGGACATGAACACTGAAGCTTTCTTT
TRBJ2-7 | NA | TRBV5-5 | NA | CASSLDSPDYEQYF | TGTGCCAGCAGCTTGGATAGCCCAGACTACGAGCAGTACTTC
TRBJ2-2 | NA | TRBV21-1 | NA | CASSTGSNTGELFF | TGTGCCAGCAGCACTGGGAGTAACACCGGGGAGCTGTTTTTT
TRBJ1-3 | once | TRBV9 | NA | CASSGLEGAPVSGNTIYF | TGTGCCAGCAGCGGCCTTGAAGGGGCGCCGGTCTCTGGAAACACCATATATTTT
TRBJ2-4 | NA | TRBV5-1 | TRBD1 | CASSPDRGGTRDIQYF | TGCGCCAGCAGCCCGGACAGGGGGGGCACTCGGGACATTCAGTACTTC
TRBJ1-2 | NA | TRBV27 | NA | CASSYGPFAVYGYTF | TGTGCCAGCAGTTATGGCCCGTTTGCGGTTTATGGCTACACCTTC
TRBJ2-6 | NA | TRBV7-8 | NA | CASSVKLIRDSGANVLTF | TGTGCCAGCAGCGTTAAGCTCATCAGGGATAGTGGGGCCAACGTCCTGACTTTC
TRBJ1-5 | NA | TRBV6-5 | NA | CASSYSENQPQHF | TGTGCCAGCAGTTACTCCGAGAATCAGCCCCAGCATTTT
TRBJ2-7 | NA | TRBV7-9 | TRBD2 | CASSRTSSEQYF | TGTGCCAGCAGCCGGACTAGCAGCGAGCAGTACTTC
TRBJ1-2 | NA | TRBV5-5 | TRBD1 | CASSSTGVYGYTF | TGTGCCAGCAGCAGTACAGGGGTCTATGGCTACACCTTC
TRBJ1-1 | once | TRBV12-5 | NA | CASGLWRTEAFF | TGTGCTAGTGGTTTGTGGAGAACTGAAGCTTTCTTT
TRBJ2-1 | NA | TRBV4-1 | TRBD2 | CASSQGLAALYNEQFF | TGCGCCAGCAGCCAAGGACTAGCGGCTTTATACAATGAGCAGTTCTTC
TRBJ2-5 | NA | TRBV6-4 | NA | CASSERDAETQYF | TGTGCCAGCAGTGAGAGGGATGCAGAGACCCAGTACTTC
TRBJ1-1 | NA | TRBV7-9 | TRBD1 | CASSSDRVEAFF | TGTGCCAGCAGCTCCGACAGGGTAGAAGCTTTCTTT
TRBJ2-1 | NA | TRBV7-8 | TRBD2 | CASSLATSGSSYNEQFF | TGTGCCAGCAGCTTAGCGACTAGCGGGAGCTCCTACAATGAGCAGTTCTTC
TRBJ1-2 | NA | TRBV5-4 | TRBD1 | CASSWTGSNYGYTF | TGTGCCAGCAGCTGGACAGGCTCCAACTATGGCTACACCTTC
TRBJ1-1 | NA | TRBV7-9 | NA | CASSNRVGMNTEAFF | TGTGCCAGCAGTAACAGGGTTGGAATGAACACTGAAGCTTTCTTT
TRBJ2-1 | few | TRBV9 | TRBD1 | CASSVPESGTDSYNEQFF | TGTGCCAGCAGCGTCCCTGAGTCCGGGACAGACTCCTACAATGAGCAGTTCTTC